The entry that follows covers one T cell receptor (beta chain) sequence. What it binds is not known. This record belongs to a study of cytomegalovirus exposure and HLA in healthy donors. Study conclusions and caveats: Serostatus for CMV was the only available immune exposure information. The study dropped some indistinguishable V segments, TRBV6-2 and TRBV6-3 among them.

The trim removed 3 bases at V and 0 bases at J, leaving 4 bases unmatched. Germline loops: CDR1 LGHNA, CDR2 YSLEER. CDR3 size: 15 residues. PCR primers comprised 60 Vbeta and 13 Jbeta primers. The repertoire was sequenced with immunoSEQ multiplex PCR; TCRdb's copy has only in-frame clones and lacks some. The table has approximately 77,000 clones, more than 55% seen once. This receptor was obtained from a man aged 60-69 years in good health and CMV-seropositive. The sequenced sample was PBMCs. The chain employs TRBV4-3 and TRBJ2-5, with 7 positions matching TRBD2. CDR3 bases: TGCGCCAGCAGCCACGGGGGGATAGACCAAGAGACCCAGTACTTC. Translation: CASSHGGIDQETQYF.